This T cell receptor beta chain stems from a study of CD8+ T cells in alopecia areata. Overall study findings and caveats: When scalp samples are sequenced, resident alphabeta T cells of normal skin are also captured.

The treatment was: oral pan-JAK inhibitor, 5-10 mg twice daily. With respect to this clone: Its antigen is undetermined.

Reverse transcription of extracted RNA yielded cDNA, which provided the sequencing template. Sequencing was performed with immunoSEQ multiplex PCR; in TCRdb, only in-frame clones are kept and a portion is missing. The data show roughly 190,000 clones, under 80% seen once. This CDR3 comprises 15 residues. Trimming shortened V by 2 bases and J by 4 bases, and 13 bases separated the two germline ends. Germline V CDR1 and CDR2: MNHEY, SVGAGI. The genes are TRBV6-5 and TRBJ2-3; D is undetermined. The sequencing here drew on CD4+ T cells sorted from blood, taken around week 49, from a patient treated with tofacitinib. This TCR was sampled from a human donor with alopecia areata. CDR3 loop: CASSYGHKIADTQYF. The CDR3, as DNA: TGTGCCAGCAGTTACGGGCACAAGATAGCAGATACGCAGTATTTT.